This T cell receptor (beta chain) was observed in a study of blood T cell repertoires in COVID-19. Study-wide background: Sources were T cells, B-cell-depleted T cells, or PBMCs; the material itself was cDNA or gDNA.

This table comes from immunoSEQ multiplex PCR, and its TCRdb copy is limited to in-frame clones, with some not included. The sample holds some 300,000 clones, about 90% seen once. In assigning cohorts, the study relied on participant-reported clinical history. Trimming took off 5 bases at V and 7 bases at J, with 21 bases between the two ends. This CDR3 comprises 15 residues. Germline V gene lookup returns CDR1 SGHRS and CDR2 YFSETQ. The clonotype was recovered from a woman in her fifties or sixties who had been exposed to COVID-19. The sample comprised PBMCs or T cells enriched from blood (not recorded which). The chain combines TRBV5-1 with TRBJ2-5, with D perhaps TRBD2 (6 bases). CDR3 amino acids: CASSVEEGGRGTQYF. Written as DNA, the CDR3 is TGCGCCAGCAGTGTGGAAGAGGGCGGGCGGGGGACCCAGTACTTC.